This entry concerns a single T cell receptor beta chain. This sample was taken from a study of blood T cell repertoires in COVID-19. Using immunoSEQ multiplex PCR, the repertoire was profiled, and TCRdb retains in-frame clones only, with some absent. The sample includes a few hundred thousand clones, 86% of them seen just once. Germline V gives CDR1 MDHEN, CDR2 SYDVKM. With 3 bases removed from V and 8 bases from J, the gap between germline ends came to 13 bases. The CDR3 length is 14 residues. Sequenced sample: peripheral blood. The chain recombines TRBV28 with TRBJ1-4; D gene ambiguous. This receptor was obtained from a woman between 70 and 85 years old with COVID-19, enrolled during active disease. CDR3 nucleotide sequence: TGTGCCAGCAGTTTCGAGGGATTTGGGGAAAAACTGTTTTTT. Translated: CASSFEGFGEKLFF. The full variable domain, completed using reference TRBV28 and TRBJ1-4, is DVKVTQSSRYLVKRTGEKVFLECVQDMDHENMFWYRQDPGLGLRLIYFSYDVKMKEKGDIPEGYSVSREKKERFSLILESASTNQTSMYLCASSFEGFGEKLFFGSGTQLSVL.